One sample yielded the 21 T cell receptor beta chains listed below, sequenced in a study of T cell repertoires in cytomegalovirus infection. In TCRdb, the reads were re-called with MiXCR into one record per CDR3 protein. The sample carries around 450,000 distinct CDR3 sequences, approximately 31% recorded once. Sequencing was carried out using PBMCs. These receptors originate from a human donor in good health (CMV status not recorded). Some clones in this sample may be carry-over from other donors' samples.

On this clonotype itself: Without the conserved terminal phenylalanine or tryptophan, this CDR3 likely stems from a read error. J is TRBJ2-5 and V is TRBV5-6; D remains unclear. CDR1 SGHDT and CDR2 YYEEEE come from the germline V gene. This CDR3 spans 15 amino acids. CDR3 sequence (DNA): TGTGACAGCACCCGATACGTGGATTTCCAAGAGACCCAGTACTGC. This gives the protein CDSTRYVDFQETQYC.

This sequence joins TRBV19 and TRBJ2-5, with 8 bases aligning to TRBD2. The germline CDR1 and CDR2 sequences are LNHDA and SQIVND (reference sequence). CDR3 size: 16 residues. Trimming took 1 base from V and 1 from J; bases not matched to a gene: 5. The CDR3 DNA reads TGTGCCAGTAGTATAGTCTGGCGGGGGGCCCAAGAGACCCAGTACTTC. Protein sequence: CASSIVWRGAQETQYF.

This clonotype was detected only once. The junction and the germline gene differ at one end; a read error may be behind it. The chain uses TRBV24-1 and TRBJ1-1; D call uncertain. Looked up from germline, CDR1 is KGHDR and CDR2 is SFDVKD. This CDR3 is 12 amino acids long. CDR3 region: CAPSGPNTEAFF. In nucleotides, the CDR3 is TGTGCCCCCAGCGGACCTAACACTGAAGCGTTCTTT.

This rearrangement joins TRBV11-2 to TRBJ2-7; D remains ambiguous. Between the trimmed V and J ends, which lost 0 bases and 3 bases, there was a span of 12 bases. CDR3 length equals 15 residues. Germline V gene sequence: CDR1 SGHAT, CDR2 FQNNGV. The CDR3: CASSLDPGRVYEQYF. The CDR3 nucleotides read TGTGCCAGCAGCTTAGATCCTGGCAGAGTCTACGAGCAGTACTTC.

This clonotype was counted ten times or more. The CDR3 nucleotides read TGTGCCAGCAGCTTAGGGACTACCACAGATACGCAGTATTTT. Encoded protein: CASSLGTTTDTQYF. The rearrangement joins TRBV5-6 to TRBJ2-3, with 7 bases fitting TRBD2. Germline trimming cut 2 bases from V and 2 bases from J; bases unmatched to any gene: 2. The V gene's germline CDR1 is SGHDT and CDR2 YYEEEE. The CDR3 runs to 14 residues.

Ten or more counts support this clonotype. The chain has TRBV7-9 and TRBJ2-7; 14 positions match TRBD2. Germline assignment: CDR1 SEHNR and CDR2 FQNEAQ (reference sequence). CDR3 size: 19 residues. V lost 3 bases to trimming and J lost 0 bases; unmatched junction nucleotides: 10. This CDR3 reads CASSLGLAGVGRHSYEQYF. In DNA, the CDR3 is TGTGCCAGCAGCTTGGGACTAGCGGGGGTCGGGCGCCACTCCTACGAGCAGTACTTC.

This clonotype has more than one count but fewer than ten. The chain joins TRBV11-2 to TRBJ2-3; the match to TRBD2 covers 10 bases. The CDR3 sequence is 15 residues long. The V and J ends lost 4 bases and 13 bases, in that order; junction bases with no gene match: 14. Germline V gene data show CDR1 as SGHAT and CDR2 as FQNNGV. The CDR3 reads CASSSGSLLAGIKYF. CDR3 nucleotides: TGTGCCAGCAGCTCAGGAAGTCTACTAGCGGGGATTAAGTATTTT.

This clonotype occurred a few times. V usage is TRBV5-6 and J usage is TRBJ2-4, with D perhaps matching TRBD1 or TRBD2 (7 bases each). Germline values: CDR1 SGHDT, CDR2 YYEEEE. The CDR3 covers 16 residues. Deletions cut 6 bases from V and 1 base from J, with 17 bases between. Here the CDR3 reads CASNLRQGGAKNIQYF. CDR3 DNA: TGTGCCAGCAACCTCCGACAGGGAGGGGCCAAAAACATTCAGTACTTC.

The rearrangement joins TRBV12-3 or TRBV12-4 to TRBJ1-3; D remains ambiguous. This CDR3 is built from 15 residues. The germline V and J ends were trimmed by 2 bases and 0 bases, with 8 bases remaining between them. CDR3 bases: TGTGCCAGCAGTTTACCGCCCGGCTCTGGAAACACCATATATTTT. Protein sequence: CASSLPPGSGNTIYF.

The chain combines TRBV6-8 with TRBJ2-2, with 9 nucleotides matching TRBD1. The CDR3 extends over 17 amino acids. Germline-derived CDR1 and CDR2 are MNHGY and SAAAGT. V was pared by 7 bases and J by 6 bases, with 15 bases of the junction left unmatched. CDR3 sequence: CASTGVNRDRVPGELFF. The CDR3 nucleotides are TGTGCCAGCACCGGGGTAAACCGGGACAGGGTTCCCGGGGAGCTGTTTTTT.

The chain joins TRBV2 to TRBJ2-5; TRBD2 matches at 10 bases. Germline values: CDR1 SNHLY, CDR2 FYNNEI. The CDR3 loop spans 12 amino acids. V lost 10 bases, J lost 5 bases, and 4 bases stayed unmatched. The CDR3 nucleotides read TGTGCCACTAGCGGGGGAACGGAGACCCAGTACTTC. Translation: CATSGGTETQYF.

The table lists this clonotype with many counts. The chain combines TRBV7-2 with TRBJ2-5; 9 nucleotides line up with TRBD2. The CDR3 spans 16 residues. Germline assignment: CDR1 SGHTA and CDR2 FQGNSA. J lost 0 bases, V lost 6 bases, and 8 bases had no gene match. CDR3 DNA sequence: TGTGCCAGCAGATTATCTAGCGGGGCAAACCAAGAGACCCAGTACTTC. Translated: CASRLSSGANQETQYF.

CDR3 residues: CSARSGGGSGQETQYF. CDR3 nucleotide sequence: TGCAGTGCTAGATCCGGGGGAGGGAGCGGGCAAGAGACCCAGTACTTC. The rearrangement joins TRBV20-1 to TRBJ2-5, with TRBD2 identical over 7 bases. V was pared by 2 bases and J by 2 bases, with 11 bases of the junction left unmatched. The CDR3 has 16 residues. CDR1 and CDR2 from the germline V gene are DFQATT and SNEGSKA (reference sequence).

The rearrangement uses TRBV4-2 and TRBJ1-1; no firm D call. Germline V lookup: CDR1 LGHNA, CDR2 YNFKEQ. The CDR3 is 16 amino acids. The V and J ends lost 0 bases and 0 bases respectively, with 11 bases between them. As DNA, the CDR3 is TGTGCCAGCAGCCAAGATATTGCGGGGATGAACACTGAAGCTTTCTTT. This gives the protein CASSQDIAGMNTEAFF.

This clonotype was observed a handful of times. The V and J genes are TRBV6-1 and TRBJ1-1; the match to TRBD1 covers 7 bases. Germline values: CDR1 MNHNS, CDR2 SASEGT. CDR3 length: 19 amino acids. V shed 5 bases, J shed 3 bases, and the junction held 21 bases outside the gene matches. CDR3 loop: CASSWSGTANPLGYTEAFF. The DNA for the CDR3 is TGTGCCAGCAGTTGGTCCGGGACAGCGAATCCCCTGGGCTACACTGAAGCTTTCTTT.

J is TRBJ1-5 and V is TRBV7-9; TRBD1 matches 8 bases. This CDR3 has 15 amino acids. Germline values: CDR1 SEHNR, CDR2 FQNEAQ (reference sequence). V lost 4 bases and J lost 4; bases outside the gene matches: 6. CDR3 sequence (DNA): TGTGCCAGCAGCTCGTCAGGGGGCGATAATCAGCCCCAGCATTTT. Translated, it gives CASSSSGGDNQPQHF.

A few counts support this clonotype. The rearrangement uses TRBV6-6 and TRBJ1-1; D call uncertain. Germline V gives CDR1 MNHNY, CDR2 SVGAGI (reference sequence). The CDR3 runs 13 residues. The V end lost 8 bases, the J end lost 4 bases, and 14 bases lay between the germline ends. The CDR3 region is CASSGNWGTEAFF. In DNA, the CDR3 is TGTGCCAGCTCGGGGAATTGGGGCACTGAAGCTTTCTTT.

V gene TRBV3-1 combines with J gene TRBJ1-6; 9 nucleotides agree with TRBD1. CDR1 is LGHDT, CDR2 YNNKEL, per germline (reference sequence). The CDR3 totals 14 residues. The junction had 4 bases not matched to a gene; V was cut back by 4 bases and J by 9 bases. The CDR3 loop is CASSLGQGPSPLHF. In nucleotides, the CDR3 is TGTGCCAGCAGCCTAGGACAGGGGCCTTCACCCCTCCACTTT.

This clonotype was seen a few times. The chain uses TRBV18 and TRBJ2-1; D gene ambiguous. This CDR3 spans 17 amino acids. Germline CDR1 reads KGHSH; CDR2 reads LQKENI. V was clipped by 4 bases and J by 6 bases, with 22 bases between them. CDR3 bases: TGTGCCAGCTCACTAGGAGTAAGGGTCGGATCAGGCAATGAGCAGTTCTTC. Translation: CASSLGVRVGSGNEQFF.

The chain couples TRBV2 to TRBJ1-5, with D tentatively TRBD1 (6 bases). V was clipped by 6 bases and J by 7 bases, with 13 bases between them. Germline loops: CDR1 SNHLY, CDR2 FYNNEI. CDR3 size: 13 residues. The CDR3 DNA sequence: TGTGCCAGCAGCCGACAGGAGGGCCAGCCCCAGCATTTT. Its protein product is CASSRQEGQPQHF.

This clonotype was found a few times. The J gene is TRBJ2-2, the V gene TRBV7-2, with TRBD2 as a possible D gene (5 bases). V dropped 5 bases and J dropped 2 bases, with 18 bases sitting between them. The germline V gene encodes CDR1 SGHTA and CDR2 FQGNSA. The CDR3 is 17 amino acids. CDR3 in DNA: TGTGCCAGCAGCCTACCCCCTGGAGCGGCAAACACCGGGGAGCTGTTTTTT. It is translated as CASSLPPGAANTGELFF. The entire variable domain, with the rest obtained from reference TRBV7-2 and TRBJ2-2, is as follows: GAGVSQSPSNKVTEKGKDVELRCDPISGHTALYWYRQSLGQGLEFLIYFQGNSAPDKSGLPSDRFSAERTGGSVSTLTIQRTQQEDSAVYLCASSLPPGAANTGELFFGEGSRLTVL.